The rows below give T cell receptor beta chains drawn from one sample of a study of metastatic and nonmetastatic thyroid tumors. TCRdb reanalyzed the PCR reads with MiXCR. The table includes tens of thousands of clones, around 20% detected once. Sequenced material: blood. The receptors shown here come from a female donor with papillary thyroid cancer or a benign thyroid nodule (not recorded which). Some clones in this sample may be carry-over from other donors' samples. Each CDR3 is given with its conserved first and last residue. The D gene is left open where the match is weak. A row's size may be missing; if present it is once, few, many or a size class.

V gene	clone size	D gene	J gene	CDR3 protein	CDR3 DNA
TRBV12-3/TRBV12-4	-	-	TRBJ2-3	CASRLGLSGATDTQYF	TGTGCCAGCAGACTTGGACTATCTGGAGCTACAGATACGCAGTATTTT
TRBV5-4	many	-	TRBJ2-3	CASSLSSDTQYF	TGTGCCAGCAGCTTGTCTTCAGATACGCAGTATTTT
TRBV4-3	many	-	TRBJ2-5	CASSQRPAGASETQYF	TGCGCCAGCAGCCAACGTCCCGCAGGGGCTAGCGAGACCCAGTACTTC
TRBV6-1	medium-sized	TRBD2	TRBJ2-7	CASRISTSGRREQYF	TGTGCCAGCAGGATTTCGACTAGCGGGAGACGCGAGCAGTACTTC
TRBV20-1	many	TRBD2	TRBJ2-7	CSAKNPPAGVALEFSYEQYF	TGCAGTGCTAAAAACCCCCCGGCGGGGGTTGCCCTAGAATTTAGCTACGAGCAGTACTTC
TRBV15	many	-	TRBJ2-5	CATSRDSGETQYF	TGTGCCACCAGCAGAGATTCGGGGGAGACCCAGTACTTC
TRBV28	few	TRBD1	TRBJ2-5	CASSLYRGLGETQYF	TGTGCCAGCAGTTTATACAGGGGGCTAGGAGAGACCCAGTACTTC
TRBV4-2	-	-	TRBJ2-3	CASSQGGDSDTQYF	TGTGCCAGCAGCCAAGGAGGGGACTCAGATACGCAGTATTTT
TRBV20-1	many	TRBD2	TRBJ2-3	CSARDVSGSGDTQYF	TGCAGTGCTAGAGATGTAAGCGGGAGTGGAGATACGCAGTATTTT
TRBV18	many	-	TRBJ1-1	CASSPLGVDTEAFF	TGTGCCAGCTCACCATTGGGGGTTGACACTGAAGCTTTCTTT
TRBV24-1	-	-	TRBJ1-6	CATADGRVDSPLHF	TGTGCCACCGCCGATGGTAGGGTCGATTCACCCCTCCACTTT
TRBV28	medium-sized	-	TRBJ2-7	CASSPTDRGGVYEQYF	TGTGCCAGCAGTCCTACGGACAGAGGCGGGGTATACGAGCAGTACTTC
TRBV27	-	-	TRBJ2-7	CASSSGAGAGAIRYEQYF	TGTGCCAGCAGTTCGGGGGCAGGTGCGGGGGCGATTCGCTACGAGCAGTACTTC
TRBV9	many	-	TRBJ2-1	CASSPRPWGVNYNEQFF	TGTGCCAGCAGCCCTCGTCCTTGGGGGGTCAACTACAATGAGCAGTTCTTC
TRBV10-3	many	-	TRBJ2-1	CAISEPVSSYNEQFF	TGTGCCATCAGTGAACCGGTAAGCTCCTACAATGAGCAGTTCTTC
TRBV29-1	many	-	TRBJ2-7	CSVRDTPYEQYF	TGCAGCGTCAGGGACACTCCCTACGAGCAGTACTTC
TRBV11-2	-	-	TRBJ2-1	CASSSRDRGGYNEQFF	TGTGCCAGCAGCTCCAGAGACAGGGGAGGGTACAATGAGCAGTTCTTC
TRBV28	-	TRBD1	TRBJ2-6	CASSKGDRVGANFLTF	TGTGCCAGCAGTAAAGGGGACAGGGTCGGGGCCAACTTCCTGACTTTC
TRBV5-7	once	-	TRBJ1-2	CASSLAGERLRGYTF	TGTGCCAGCAGCTTGGCGGGGGAAAGGCTACGTGGCTACACCTTC
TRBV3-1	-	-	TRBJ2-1	CASSQEGQLSYNEQFF	TGTGCCAGCAGCCAAGAGGGTCAGCTCTCCTACAATGAGCAGTTCTTC
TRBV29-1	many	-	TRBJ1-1	CSVGAVNTEAFF	TGCAGCGTTGGGGCAGTGAACACTGAAGCTTTCTTT
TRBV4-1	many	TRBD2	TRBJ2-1	CASSQESIAGGYNEQFF	TGCGCCAGCAGCCAAGAATCAATAGCGGGAGGGTACAATGAGCAGTTCTTC
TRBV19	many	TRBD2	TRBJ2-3	CASSTGLADTQYF	TGTGCCAGTAGTACCGGACTAGCAGATACGCAGTATTTT
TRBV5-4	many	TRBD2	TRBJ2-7	CASSLASGSDEQYF	TGTGCCAGCAGCTTGGCCAGCGGGAGCGACGAGCAGTACTTC
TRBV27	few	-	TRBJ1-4	CASSSREGTREKLFF	TGTGCCAGCAGTAGCCGGGAGGGTACAAGAGAAAAACTGTTTTTT
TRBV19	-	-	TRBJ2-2	CASSIERGGTGELFF	TGTGCCAGTAGTATAGAAAGGGGGGGAACCGGGGAGCTGTTTTTT
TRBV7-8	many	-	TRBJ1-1	CASSLVRNTEAFF	TGTGCCAGCAGCTTAGTGAGGAACACTGAAGCTTTCTTT
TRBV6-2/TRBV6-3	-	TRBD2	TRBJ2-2	CASSQRGSATGELFF	TGTGCAAGCAGCCAACGCGGGAGCGCGACCGGGGAGCTGTTTTTT
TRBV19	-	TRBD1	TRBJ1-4	CASSTGQGRKLFF	TGTGCCAGTAGTACGGGACAGGGACGAAAACTGTTTTTT